These T cell receptor beta chains were read from a single sample in a study of blood T cell repertoires in COVID-19. The assay was immunoSEQ multiplex PCR, and TCRdb's table has in-frame clones only and misses some. The table has 150,000 or so clones, 75% to 85% seen once; the top ten hold 4.5%. The sequencing sample was made of peripheral blood. Every receptor here comes from a woman of 80 years or more with active or convalescent COVID-19. CDR3s include the opening cysteine and the closing phenylalanine or tryptophan. A D gene is named only where the DNA matches it firmly. Expanded clones get a size class; other rows say once, few or many, or leave the size out.

-	-	TRBJ1-4	TRBV5-4	TGTGCCAGCAGCTTGGGATCCCTCGGGAATGAAAAACTGTTTTTT	CASSLGSLGNEKLFF
-	-	TRBJ1-4	TRBV2	TGTGCCAGCAGTCTGCGGGGTTTCGGGAGGGCTGGGGAAAAACTGTTTTTT	CASSLRGFGRAGEKLFF
-	-	TRBJ1-4	TRBV7-9	TGTGCCAGCAGCTTAGGGACACTACATGAAAAACTGTTTTTT	CASSLGTLHEKLFF
-	-	TRBJ1-1	TRBV6-5	TGTGCCAGCAGTTACGCCGGGGGCACTGAAGCTTTCTTT	CASSYAGGTEAFF
-	-	TRBJ2-1	TRBV5-5	TGTGCCAGCAGCTTGGCCGGGGGGCCCGGCAATGAGCAGTTCTTC	CASSLAGGPGNEQFF
-	-	TRBJ2-5	TRBV4-2	TGTGCCAGCAGCCAAGAAGCGGTCCGCCAAGAGACCCAGTACTTC	CASSQEAVRQETQYF
many	TRBD1	TRBJ2-5	TRBV4-2	TGTGCCAGCAGCGCGCCAGGGGGCGAGTTACAAGAGACCCAGTACTTC	CASSAPGGELQETQYF
-	TRBD1	TRBJ1-2	TRBV5-1	TGCGCCAGCAGCTTGCGGACAGGTCTTGGATATGGCTACACCTTC	CASSLRTGLGYGYTF
-	-	TRBJ2-3	TRBV7-3	TGTGCCAGCAGCCCCCCAGGGGGGACCACAGATACGCAGTATTTT	CASSPPGGTTDTQYF
-	-	TRBJ2-1	TRBV7-9	TGTGCCAGCAGCTTAGGGTCGGGGGTCAATGAGCAGTTCTTC	CASSLGSGVNEQFF
few	-	TRBJ1-6	TRBV3-1/TRBV3-2	TGTGCCAGCAGCCAGCAGGGGCGGGATTCACCCCTCCACTTT	CASSQQGRDSPLHF
-	-	TRBJ1-5	TRBV7-9	TGTGCCAGCAGCTTATGGTCGAGATCCCAGGACAGCCAAAATCAGCCCCAGCATTTT	CASSLWSRSQDSQNQPQHF
-	TRBD2	TRBJ2-5	TRBV11-2	TGTGCCAGCAGCTCGGGGACTAGCGGAAAAGAGACCCAGTACTTC	CASSSGTSGKETQYF
few	TRBD1	TRBJ1-1	TRBV6-5	TGTGCCAGCAGCTGGACAGGGGACGGTAAAACTGAAGCTTTCTTT	CASSWTGDGKTEAFF
-	TRBD1	TRBJ1-1	TRBV5-5	TGTGCCAGCAGCTTGTCCGGGACAGTGAACACTGAAGCTTTCTTT	CASSLSGTVNTEAFF
-	TRBD2	TRBJ2-1	TRBV2	TGTGCCAGCAAGGCTAGCGGGGAGGCTGAGCAGTTCTTC	CASKASGEAEQFF
-	-	TRBJ2-5	TRBV9	TGTGCCAGCAGTTCGAGCGGCGGGGTGGAGACCCAGTACTTC	CASSSSGGVETQYF
-	-	TRBJ1-4	TRBV28	TGTGCCAGCACCAGCCGGGGGGAGGTTCAAGTAAAACTGTTTTTT	CASTSRGEVQVKLFF
-	-	TRBJ1-2	TRBV5-4	TGTGCCAGCAGGAGACAGGTTCCCAACTATGGCTACACCTTC	CASRRQVPNYGYTF
-	TRBD1	TRBJ1-2	TRBV2	TGTGCCAGCAGTTACCGGACAGGTTGGTCCTATGGCTACACCTTC	CASSYRTGWSYGYTF
-	TRBD2	TRBJ2-2	TRBV10-3	TGTGCCATCAGTGGCCCAATAGCGGGGGGGCAGGCCGGGGAGCTGTTTTTT	CAISGPIAGGQAGELFF
-	-	TRBJ1-2	TRBV27	TGTGCCAGCAGCCGCCGGGGTCAGGGGAACTATGGCTACACCTTC	CASSRRGQGNYGYTF
-	-	TRBJ2-2	TRBV29-1	TGCAGCGCTCAGCGAAACACCGGGGAGCTGTTTTTT	CSAQRNTGELFF
many	TRBD2	TRBJ2-1	TRBV6-5	TGTGCCAGCAGTCCCCGGAGGACTAGCGGTAGTGAGCAGTTCTTC	CASSPRRTSGSEQFF
-	-	TRBJ2-5	TRBV5-6	TGTGCCAGCAGCCTCATGGTCGGGACTCGGGGTGTGGAGACCCAGTACTTC	CASSLMVGTRGVETQYF
-	-	TRBJ1-5	TRBV6-5	TGTGCCAGCAGTATCCGGACAGAAACTAATCAGCCCCAGCATTTT	CASSIRTETNQPQHF
few	-	TRBJ1-3	TRBV19	TGTGCCAGTAGTTGGGACAAAGGAAACACCATATATTTT	CASSWDKGNTIYF
few	-	TRBJ2-7	TRBV20-1	TGCAGTGCTAGTGGGGCTAGCTTGGGCTACGAGCAGTACTTC	CSASGASLGYEQYF
-	TRBD1	TRBJ2-7	TRBV12-3/TRBV12-4	TGTGCCAGCAGGGTGGGACAGGGGGTCGAGCAGTACTTC	CASRVGQGVEQYF
-	TRBD1	TRBJ2-1	TRBV6-5	TGTGCCAGCAGCCTCCGGGACAGAACGTACAATGAGCAGTTCTTC	CASSLRDRTYNEQFF
-	-	TRBJ2-5	TRBV3-1/TRBV3-2	TGTGCCAGCAGTTCAAGCCGAGGGTACCAAGAGACCCAGTACTTC	CASSSSRGYQETQYF
-	-	TRBJ1-2	TRBV4-3	TGCGCCAGCAGCCAAGATCTTTGGAGCGCCCAGGGCTACACCTTC	CASSQDLWSAQGYTF
-	-	TRBJ1-1	TRBV10-2	TGCGCCAGTCGAGTTTGGGGACAGAACACTGAAGCTTTCTTT	CASRVWGQNTEAFF
-	-	TRBJ2-7	TRBV6-5	TGTGCCAGCAGGAAGGACAGCCGCTCCTACGAGCAGTACTTC	CASRKDSRSYEQYF
-	-	TRBJ2-5	TRBV5-1	TGCGCCAGCAGTCGGGGTGAAAAAGAGACCCAGTACTTC	CASSRGEKETQYF
-	-	TRBJ1-1	TRBV7-2	TGTGCCAGCAGCTTAGCCCACAGGGTTACTGAAGCTTTCTTT	CASSLAHRVTEAFF
-	-	TRBJ1-5	TRBV6-5	TGTGCCAGCAAAAGGACAAGGGCTGGCAATCAGCCCCAGCATTTT	CASKRTRAGNQPQHF